This T cell receptor (beta chain) appears in the sequencing data of a study of T cell changes during pregnancy in multiple sclerosis. Libraries were prepared by immunoSEQ multiplex PCR; TCRdb keeps only in-frame clonotypes and omits some of them. The sample holds 40,000 to 60,000 clones, 95% seen once. This TCR came from a female donor with multiple sclerosis, enrolled in a pregnancy study. The sequencing here drew on CD8+ T cells from peripheral blood mononuclear cells, taken in the first trimester of pregnancy.

Here the CDR3 reads CASSIAVGTGVDYEQYF. The CDR3 region has the DNA TGTGCCAGTAGTATCGCGGTCGGGACAGGGGTTGACTACGAGCAGTACTTC. This chain uses TRBV19 with TRBJ2-7; 10 nucleotides match TRBD1. The CDR3 is made up of 17 amino acids. J lost 3 bases, V lost 3 bases, and 11 bases had no gene match. Germline CDR1 reads LNHDA; CDR2 reads SQIVND (reference sequence). Combining the CDR3 with reference TRBV19 and TRBJ2-7 gives the whole variable domain DGGITQSPKYLFRKEGQNVTLSCEQNLNHDAMYWYRQDPGQGLRLIYYSQIVNDFQKGDIAEGYSVSREKKESFPLTVTSAQKNPTAFYLCASSIAVGTGVDYEQYFGPGTRLTVT.